The subject of this entry is one T cell receptor (beta chain). The record originates from a study of blood T cell repertoires in COVID-19. Study-level background: COVID-19 samples collected from the United States, Italy and Spain covered acute and convalescent phases. Sources were T cells, B-cell-depleted T cells, or PBMCs; the material itself was cDNA or gDNA.

The CDR3 sequence is 17 residues long. V was clipped by 0 bases and J by 3 bases, with 15 bases between them. In germline, CDR1 is MNHEY, CDR2 SVGEGT. TCRdb's table, derived via immunoSEQ multiplex PCR, lists solely in-frame clones and lacks some. The table shows a few hundred thousand clones, with roughly 88% occurring only once. The chain combines TRBV6-2 or TRBV6-3 with TRBJ1-5; a weak D match, TRBD1 (6 bases). This TCR was sampled from a woman in her 40s who had recovered from COVID-19. Sequenced material: peripheral blood. CDR3 residues: CASSYSKWGGHNQPQHF. CDR3 coding DNA: TGTGCCAGCAGTTACTCGAAGTGGGGGGGGCACAATCAGCCCCAGCATTTT.